This T cell receptor beta chain was obtained from a study of shared clonotypes between healthy human individuals. The table came from immunoSEQ multiplex PCR; TCRdb's copy has only in-frame clones and leaves some out. The sample holds 800,000 to 1,200,000 clones; 78% are singletons and the top ten take 0.5% to 0.6%. The sample was memory CD4+ T cells from PBMCs. The sample's subset: CD45RA-negative fraction. This TCR was sampled from a man in his late teens or twenties in good health. Some clones in this sample may be carry-over from other donors' samples.

The CDR3 reads CASSRRQGSTEAFF. CDR3 nucleotide sequence: TGTGCCAGCAGCCGGAGACAGGGCAGCACTGAAGCTTTCTTT. The chain combines TRBV11-2 with TRBJ1-1; 7 bases match TRBD1. V was clipped by 5 bases and J by 4 bases; unmatched bases: 7. Looked up from germline, CDR1 is SGHAT and CDR2 is FQNNGV. This CDR3 has 14 residues.